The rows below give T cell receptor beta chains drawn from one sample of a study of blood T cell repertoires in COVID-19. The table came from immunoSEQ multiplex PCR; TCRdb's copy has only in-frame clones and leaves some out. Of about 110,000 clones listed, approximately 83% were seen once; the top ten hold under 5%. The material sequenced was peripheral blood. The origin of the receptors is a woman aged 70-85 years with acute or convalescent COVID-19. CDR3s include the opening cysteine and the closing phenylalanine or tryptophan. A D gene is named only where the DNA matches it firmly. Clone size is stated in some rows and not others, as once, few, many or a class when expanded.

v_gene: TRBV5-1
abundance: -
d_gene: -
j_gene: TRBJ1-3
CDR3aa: CASSLTGSPPGNTIYF
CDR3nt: TGCGCCAGCAGCTTGACAGGGAGCCCGCCTGGAAACACCATATATTTT

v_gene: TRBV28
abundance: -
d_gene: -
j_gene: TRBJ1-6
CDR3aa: CASSWGGGNNSPLHF
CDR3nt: TGTGCCAGCAGTTGGGGGGGAGGGAATAATTCACCCCTCCACTTT

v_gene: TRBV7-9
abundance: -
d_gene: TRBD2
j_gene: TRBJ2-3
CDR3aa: CASSFAGATDTQYF
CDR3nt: TGTGCCAGCAGCTTCGCGGGAGCCACAGATACGCAGTATTTT

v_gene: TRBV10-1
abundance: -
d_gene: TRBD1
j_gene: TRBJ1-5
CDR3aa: CASISRGSNQPQHF
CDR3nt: TGCGCCAGCATTAGCAGGGGGAGCAATCAGCCCCAGCATTTT

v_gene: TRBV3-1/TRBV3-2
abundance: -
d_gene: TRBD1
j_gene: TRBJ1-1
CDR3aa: CASSLGTGLSEAFF
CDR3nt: TGTGCCAGCAGCCTTGGGACAGGGTTATCCGAAGCTTTCTTT

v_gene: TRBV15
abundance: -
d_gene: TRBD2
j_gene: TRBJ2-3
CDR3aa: CATSRDYGGGRTDTQYF
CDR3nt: TGTGCCACCAGCAGAGATTATGGCGGGGGACGCACAGATACGCAGTATTTT

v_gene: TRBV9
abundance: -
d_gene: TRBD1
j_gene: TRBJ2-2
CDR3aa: CASSVRTGRSSGELFF
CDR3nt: TGTGCCAGCAGCGTACGGACAGGTCGGAGTTCCGGGGAGCTGTTTTTT

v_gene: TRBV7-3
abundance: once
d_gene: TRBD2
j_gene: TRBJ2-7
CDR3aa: CASSLRGDYSYEQYF
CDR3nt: TGTGCCAGCAGCTTAAGGGGGGACTATTCCTACGAGCAGTACTTC

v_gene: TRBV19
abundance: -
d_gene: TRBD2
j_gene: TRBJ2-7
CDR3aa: CASRTSGSSYEQYF
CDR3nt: TGTGCCAGCCGGACTAGCGGTTCCTCCTACGAGCAGTACTTC

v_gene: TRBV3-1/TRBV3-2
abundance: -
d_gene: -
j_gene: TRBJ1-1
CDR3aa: CASSRRQAPTEAFF
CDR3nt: TGTGCCAGCAGCCGACGACAGGCCCCCACTGAAGCTTTCTTT

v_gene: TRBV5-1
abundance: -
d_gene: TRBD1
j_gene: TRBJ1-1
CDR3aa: CASSLLGQGLTEAFF
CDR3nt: TGCGCCAGCAGCTTGTTAGGACAGGGTCTTACTGAAGCTTTCTTT

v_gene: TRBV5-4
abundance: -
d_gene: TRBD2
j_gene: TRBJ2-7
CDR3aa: CASSPAGLADYEQYF
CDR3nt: TGTGCCAGCAGCCCGGCGGGACTAGCGGATTACGAGCAGTACTTC

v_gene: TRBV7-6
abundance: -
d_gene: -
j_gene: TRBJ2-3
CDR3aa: CASSLDQGSTDTQYF
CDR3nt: TGTGCCAGCAGCTTAGATCAGGGCTCGACAGATACGCAGTATTTT

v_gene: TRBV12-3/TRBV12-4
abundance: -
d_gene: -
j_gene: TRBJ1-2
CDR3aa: CASSGGPLGGYTF
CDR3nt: TGTGCCAGCAGTGGGGGCCCCCTAGGAGGCTACACCTTC

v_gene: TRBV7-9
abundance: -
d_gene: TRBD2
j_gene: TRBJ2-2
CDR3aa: CASSPQGSGRAPGELFF
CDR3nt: TGTGCCAGCAGCCCGCAGGGGAGCGGGAGGGCCCCCGGGGAGCTGTTTTTT

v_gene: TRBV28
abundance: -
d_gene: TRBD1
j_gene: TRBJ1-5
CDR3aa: CASSPGTGVGNQPQHF
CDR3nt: TGTGCCAGCAGTCCAGGGACAGGGGTGGGAAATCAGCCCCAGCATTTT

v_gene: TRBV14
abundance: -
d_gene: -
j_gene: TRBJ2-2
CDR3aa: CASSQDLTGNTGELFF
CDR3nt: TGTGCCAGCAGCCAAGATCTAACGGGAAACACCGGGGAGCTGTTTTTT

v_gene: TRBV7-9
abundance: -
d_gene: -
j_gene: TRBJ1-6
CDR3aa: CASSLGGSNSPLHF
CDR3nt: TGTGCCAGCAGCTTAGGCGGCAGTAATTCACCCCTCCACTTT

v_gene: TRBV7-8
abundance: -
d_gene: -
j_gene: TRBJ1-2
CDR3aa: CASSPAGATNYGYTF
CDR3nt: TGTGCCAGCAGCCCTGCGGGGGCGACTAACTATGGCTACACCTTC

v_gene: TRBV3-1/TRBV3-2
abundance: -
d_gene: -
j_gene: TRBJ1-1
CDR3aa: CASSPFGVNGAFF
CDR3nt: TGTGCCAGCAGCCCATTTGGAGTGAATGGAGCTTTCTTT

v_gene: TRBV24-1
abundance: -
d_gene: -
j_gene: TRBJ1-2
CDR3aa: CATSETGIRGYTF
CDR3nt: TGTGCCACCAGTGAAACAGGGATTCGTGGCTACACCTTC

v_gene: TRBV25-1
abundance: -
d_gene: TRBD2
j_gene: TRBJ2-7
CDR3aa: CASSAQSSSGRIDEQYF
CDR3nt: TGTGCCAGCAGTGCCCAATCCTCTAGCGGGAGGATCGACGAGCAGTACTTC

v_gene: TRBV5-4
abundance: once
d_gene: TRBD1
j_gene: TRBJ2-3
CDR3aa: CASSLQGAEDTQYF
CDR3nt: TGTGCCAGCAGCCTCCAGGGGGCGGAGGATACGCAGTATTTT

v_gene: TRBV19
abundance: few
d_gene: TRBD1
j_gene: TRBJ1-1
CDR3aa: CASSMWTGGITEAFF
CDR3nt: TGTGCCAGTAGTATGTGGACAGGGGGCATCACTGAAGCTTTCTTT

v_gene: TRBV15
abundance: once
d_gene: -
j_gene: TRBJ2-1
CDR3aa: CATSGLYNEQFF
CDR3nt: TGTGCCACCTCCGGACTGTACAATGAGCAGTTCTTC

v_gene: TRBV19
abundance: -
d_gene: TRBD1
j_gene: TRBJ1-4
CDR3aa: CASSPGSTGYGEKLFF
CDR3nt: TGTGCCAGTAGTCCCGGATCGACAGGGTATGGGGAAAAACTGTTTTTT

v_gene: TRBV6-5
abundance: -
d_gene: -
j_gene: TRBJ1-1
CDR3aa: CASRTTGNTEAFF
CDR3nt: TGTGCCAGCAGGACGACGGGGAACACTGAAGCTTTCTTT

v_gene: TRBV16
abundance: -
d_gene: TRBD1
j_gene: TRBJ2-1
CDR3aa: CASSQVGQPTYNEQFF
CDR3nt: TGTGCCAGCAGCCAAGTGGGACAGCCCACCTACAATGAGCAGTTCTTC

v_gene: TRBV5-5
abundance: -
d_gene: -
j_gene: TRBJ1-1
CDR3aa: CASSFLPGTEAFF
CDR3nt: TGTGCCAGCAGCTTTTTACCGGGCACTGAAGCTTTCTTT

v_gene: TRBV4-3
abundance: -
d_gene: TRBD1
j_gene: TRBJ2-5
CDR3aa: CASSQDSTGGTETQYF
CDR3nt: TGCGCCAGCAGCCAAGATAGTACAGGGGGTACGGAGACCCAGTACTTC

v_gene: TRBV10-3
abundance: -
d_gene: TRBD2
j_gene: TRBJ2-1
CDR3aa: CAISAPGGFYNEQFF
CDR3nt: TGTGCCATCAGTGCCCCGGGGGGGTTTTACAATGAGCAGTTCTTC

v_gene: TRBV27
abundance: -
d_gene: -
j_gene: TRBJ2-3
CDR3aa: CASSLQRTDTQYF
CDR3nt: TGTGCCAGCAGTTTACAGAGGACAGATACGCAGTATTTT

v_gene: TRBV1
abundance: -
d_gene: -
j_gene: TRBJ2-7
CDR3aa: CTSSQVGLAGNYEQYF
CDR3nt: TGCACCAGCAGCCAAGTGGGACTAGCGGGAAACTACGAGCAGTACTTC

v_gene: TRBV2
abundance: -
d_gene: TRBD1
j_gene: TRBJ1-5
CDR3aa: CASMATGGSSQPQHF
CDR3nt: TGTGCCAGTATGGCGACAGGGGGGTCGAGCCAGCCCCAGCATTTT